These 19 T cell receptor beta chains were all obtained from the same sample, sequenced in a study of cytomegalovirus exposure and HLA in healthy donors. TCRdb's table, derived via immunoSEQ multiplex PCR, lists solely in-frame clones and lacks some. Among more than 95,000 clones listed, 86% were seen once. The source material was PBMCs. The receptors originated from a man aged 18 to 29 in good health and CMV-seronegative.

This chain joins TRBV30 and TRBJ2-5, with 7 bases identical to TRBD2. This CDR3 has 13 amino acids. V lost 2 bases, J lost 5 bases, and 5 bases stayed unmatched. Germline CDR1 reads GTSNPN; CDR2 reads SVGIG (reference sequence). CDR3 DNA: TGTGCCTGGAGTTGGGGAGCGGGGGAGACCCAGTACTTC. Protein product: CAWSWGAGETQYF.

V gene TRBV25-1 combines with J gene TRBJ1-1, with D possibly being TRBD1 (6 bases). The V end was cut by 1 base, the J end by 3 bases, with 15 bases between. The CDR3 runs to 16 residues. The germline V gene has CDR1 MGHDK and CDR2 SYGVNS. CDR3 bases: TGTGCCAGCAGTGAATTTGGGGGGGCGGGATACACTGAAGCTTTCTTT. Translating gives CASSEFGGAGYTEAFF.

V usage is TRBV5-4 and J usage is TRBJ2-3; D possibly corresponds to TRBD2 (5 bases). V was cut by 2 bases and J by 2 bases, with 9 bases left in between. The length of the CDR3 is 14 residues. Per germline, CDR1 SGHNT and CDR2 YYREEE (reference sequence). CDR3 sequence (DNA): TGTGCCAGCAGCTTCCCAGCGGTCACAGATACGCAGTATTTT. It encodes CASSFPAVTDTQYF.

The rearrangement joins TRBV2 to TRBJ2-7; 8 positions match TRBD1. Germline CDR1 and CDR2: SNHLY and FYNNEI. CDR3 length: 14 amino acids. V dropped 7 bases and J dropped 2; count of bases not matched to a gene: 7. The CDR3 loop reads CASIEADRAYEQYF. The CDR3 region has the DNA TGTGCCAGCATCGAAGCGGACAGGGCCTACGAGCAGTACTTC.

The chain couples TRBV7-8 to TRBJ1-3; no clear D gene. Germline-derived CDR1 and CDR2 are SGHVS and FQNEAQ. The CDR3 sequence is 15 residues long. Trimming shortened V by 5 bases and J by 4 bases, and 15 bases separated the two germline ends. CDR3 bases: TGTGCCAGCAGCCCCCTTAGCTTACCCGGAAACACCATATATTTT. Translating it yields CASSPLSLPGNTIYF.

The genes are TRBV19 and TRBJ2-1; TRBD1 matches at 10 bases. Per germline, CDR1 LNHDA and CDR2 SQIVND (reference sequence). With V trimmed by 3 bases and J by 7 bases, 6 bases remained unmatched. The CDR3 loop spans 15 amino acids. The CDR3, as DNA: TGTGCCAGTAGTATGGGACAGGGGTCCCTGAATGAGCAGTTCTTC. Its translation: CASSMGQGSLNEQFF.

This chain joins TRBV6-1 and TRBJ1-5; D is perhaps TRBD1 (5 bases). V was shortened by 6 bases and J by 2 bases, with 11 bases between the two germline ends. Germline CDR1 is MNHNS and CDR2 is SASEGT. This CDR3 is 14 amino acids long. CDR3 DNA: TGTGCCAGCAGCGGAACGGGGGGCAATCAGCCCCAGCATTTT. It specifies CASSGTGGNQPQHF.

The rearrangement uses TRBV18 and TRBJ1-5; D remains ambiguous. The CDR3 totals 14 residues. In germline, CDR1 is KGHSH, CDR2 LQKENI. V was cut by 6 bases and J by 3 bases, with 12 bases left in between. The CDR3, as DNA: TGTGCCAGCTCCTTAACAGAATTCAATCAGCCCCAGCATTTT. As protein: CASSLTEFNQPQHF.

The chain links TRBV6-1 to TRBJ1-2, with TRBD1 matching over 9 bases. The CDR3 runs 14 residues. Looked up from germline, CDR1 is MNHNS and CDR2 is SASEGT. The CDR3 DNA follows: TGTGCGGCGTGGGGAACAGGGGGCGCGGGGGGCTACACCTTC. It translates to CAAWGTGGAGGYTF.

This rearrangement joins TRBV12-1 to TRBJ1-1; TRBD1 is taken as the D call from the table, unchecked against the DNA. TRBV12-1 constitutes a pseudogene. This CDR3 comprises 17 residues. CDR3 DNA: TGTGCCAGCAGCTTTCCACGGGCACAGGGGCTGAACACTGAAGCTTTCTTT. It translates to CASSFPRAQGLNTEAFF.

This chain links TRBV19 with TRBJ2-7; 7 bases line up with TRBD1. The CDR3 length is 14 residues. CDR1 and CDR2 (germline): LNHDA, SQIVND (reference sequence). J gave up 5 bases and V 7 bases, and 11 bases lay outside the gene matches. For the CDR3, the DNA is TGTGCCAGTACCCGGCAAGGGGGCAGCGACGAGCAGTACTTC. Its translation: CASTRQGGSDEQYF.

This rearrangement joins TRBV30 to TRBJ2-1; 8 positions match TRBD2. This CDR3 spans 14 amino acids. V lost 1 base and J lost 10; bases outside the gene matches: 9. Germline loops: CDR1 GTSNPN, CDR2 SVGIG (reference sequence). CDR3 loop: CAWSELADGREQFF. CDR3 sequence (DNA): TGTGCCTGGAGTGAACTAGCGGACGGCAGGGAGCAGTTCTTC. Together with reference TRBV30 and TRBJ2-1, the CDR3 gives the full variable domain: SQTIHQWPATLVQPVGSPLSLECTVEGTSNPNLYWYRQAAGRGLQLLFYSVGIGQISSEVPQNLSASRPQDRQFILSSKKLLLSDSGFYLCAWSELADGREQFFGPGTRLTVL.

This clone was observed a handful of times. CDR3 DNA sequence: TGTGCCAGCAGCTTTTTCGACAGGGACTATGGCTACACCTTC. Amino acids: CASSFFDRDYGYTF. The chain has TRBV5-6 and TRBJ1-2; TRBD1 matches 7 bases. This CDR3 has 14 residues. Germline V gene data show CDR1 as SGHDT and CDR2 as YYEEEE. The ends lost 2 bases at V and 3 bases at J; junction bases unmatched: 4.

The V and J genes are TRBV5-6 and TRBJ2-2; no firm D call. The ends were cut back, 0 bases at V and 4 bases at J, with 4 bases in the middle. CDR1 is SGHDT, CDR2 YYEEEE, per germline. The CDR3 consists of 13 residues. The CDR3: CASSLESTGELFF. The CDR3 nucleotides are TGTGCCAGCAGCTTGGAGAGCACCGGGGAGCTGTTTTTT. Supplemented by reference TRBV5-6 and TRBJ2-2, the full variable domain reads DAGVTQSPTHLIKTRGQQVTLRCSPKSGHDTVSWYQQALGQGPQFIFQYYEEEERQRGNFPDRFSGHQFPNYSSELNVNALLLGDSALYLCASSLESTGELFFGEGSRLTVL.

The V and J genes are TRBV6-1 and TRBJ2-7; 12 bases fit TRBD1. Germline CDR1 MNHNS, CDR2 SASEGT. The J segment lost 3 bases and the V segment lost 7 bases, leaving 7 bases of the junction unmatched. This CDR3 has 15 amino acids. CDR3 sequence (DNA): TGTGCCAGCAACACGGGACAGGGGGCGTTCTACGAGCAGTACTTC. Protein sequence: CASNTGQGAFYEQYF.

This chain joins TRBV6-6 and TRBJ2-1; TRBD2 might be the D (5 bases). Trimming took 6 bases from V and 3 from J, leaving 12 bases between them. Per the germline V gene, CDR1 is MNHNY and CDR2 is SVGAGI (reference sequence). The CDR3 length is 14 residues. The CDR3 spells CASRPLGLYNEQFF. CDR3 in DNA: TGTGCCAGCAGGCCCTTAGGACTCTACAATGAGCAGTTCTTC.

The DNA for the CDR3 is TGTGCCAGCTCACTCGCCGGGACAGGGACTCATGGCTACACCTTC. It translates to CASSLAGTGTHGYTF. V gene TRBV18 combines with J gene TRBJ1-2; 9 bases match TRBD1. Germline-derived CDR1 and CDR2 are KGHSH and LQKENI. The CDR3 sequence is 15 residues long. The ends lost 4 bases at V and 6 bases at J; junction bases unmatched: 9.

The table lists this clone with a count of one. The chain couples TRBV6-5 to TRBJ1-2, with TRBD1 matching over 7 bases. The CDR3 has 12 residues. V shed 5 bases, J shed 8 bases, and the junction held 5 bases outside the gene matches. Germline V CDR1 and CDR2: MNHEY, SVGAGI. Here the CDR3 reads CASSTPTGGYTF. CDR3 nucleotides: TGTGCCAGCAGTACCCCGACAGGGGGCTACACCTTC.

The chain has TRBV2 and TRBJ2-7; 8 bases are shared with TRBD1. CDR1 is SNHLY and CDR2 is FYNNEI in the germline V gene. V shed 2 bases and J 2 bases; nucleotides not matched to a gene: 8. The CDR3 sequence is 16 residues long. In DNA form, the CDR3 reads TGTGCCAGCAGTGAAACGCGGAGGACAGGGACCTACGAGCAGTACTTC. Its protein product is CASSETRRTGTYEQYF.